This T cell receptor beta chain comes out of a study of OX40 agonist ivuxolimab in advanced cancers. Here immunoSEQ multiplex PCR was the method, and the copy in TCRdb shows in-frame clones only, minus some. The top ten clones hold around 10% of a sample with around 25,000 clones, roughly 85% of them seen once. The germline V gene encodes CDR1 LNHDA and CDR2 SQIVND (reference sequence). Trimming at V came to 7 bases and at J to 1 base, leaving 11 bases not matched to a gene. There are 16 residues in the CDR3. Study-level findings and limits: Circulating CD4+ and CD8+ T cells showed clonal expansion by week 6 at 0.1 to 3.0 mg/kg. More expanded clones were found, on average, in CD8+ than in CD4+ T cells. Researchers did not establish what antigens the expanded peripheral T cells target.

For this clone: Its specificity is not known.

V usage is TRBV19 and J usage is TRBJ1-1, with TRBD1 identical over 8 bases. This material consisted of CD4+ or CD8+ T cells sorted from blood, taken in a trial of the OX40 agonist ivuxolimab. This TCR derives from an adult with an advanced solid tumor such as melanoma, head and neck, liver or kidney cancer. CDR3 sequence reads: CASNDGAGGRNTEAFF. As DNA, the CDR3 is TGTGCCAGTAACGACGGGGCAGGGGGCAGGAACACTGAAGCTTTCTTT. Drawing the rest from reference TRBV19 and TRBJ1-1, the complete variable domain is DGGITQSPKYLFRKEGQNVTLSCEQNLNHDAMYWYRQDPGQGLRLIYYSQIVNDFQKGDIAEGYSVSREKKESFPLTVTSAQKNPTAFYLCASNDGAGGRNTEAFFGQGTRLTVV.